Listed below are T cell receptor beta chains from one sample, sequenced in a study of blood T cell repertoires in COVID-19. Data came from immunoSEQ multiplex PCR; TCRdb stores just in-frame clones and leaves some out. Among about 210,000 clones listed, just over 90% were seen once. Sequenced sample: peripheral blood. Source of these receptors: a man aged 30-40 years with acute or convalescent COVID-19. Each CDR3 is given with its conserved first and last residue. The D gene is left open where the match is weak. Clone sizes are given selectively: once, few, many, or a class where the clone is expanded.

d_gene: NA; abundance: NA; v_gene: TRBV19; j_gene: TRBJ1-3; CDR3aa: CARLGGGNTIYF; CDR3nt: TGTGCCCGTCTCGGGGGGGGAAACACCATATATTTT
d_gene: NA; abundance: once; v_gene: TRBV7-6; j_gene: TRBJ1-3; CDR3aa: CASSLQQGPVNTIYF; CDR3nt: TGTGCCAGCAGCTTACAACAGGGACCGGTAAACACCATATATTTT
d_gene: NA; abundance: NA; v_gene: TRBV9; j_gene: TRBJ2-1; CDR3aa: CASSSSLDRYNEQFF; CDR3nt: TGTGCCAGCAGCTCATCACTAGACCGCTACAATGAGCAGTTCTTC
d_gene: NA; abundance: NA; v_gene: TRBV7-2; j_gene: TRBJ2-2; CDR3aa: CASSVQMNTGELFF; CDR3nt: TGTGCCAGCAGCGTACAGATGAACACCGGGGAGCTGTTTTTT
d_gene: TRBD2; abundance: NA; v_gene: TRBV4-2; j_gene: TRBJ2-5; CDR3aa: CASSQDLGGLVPSQYF; CDR3nt: TGTGCCAGCAGCCAAGATCTAGGAGGACTAGTGCCGTCCCAGTACTTC
d_gene: NA; abundance: NA; v_gene: TRBV5-1; j_gene: TRBJ1-2; CDR3aa: CASSLEGRDGYTF; CDR3nt: TGCGCCAGCAGCTTGGAGGGGAGGGATGGCTACACCTTC
d_gene: NA; abundance: NA; v_gene: TRBV19; j_gene: TRBJ2-3; CDR3aa: CASSTTVEDTQYF; CDR3nt: TGTGCCAGTAGTACCACAGTTGAGGATACGCAGTATTTT
d_gene: TRBD2; abundance: NA; v_gene: TRBV19; j_gene: TRBJ2-5; CDR3aa: CASSMGLGGDQETQYF; CDR3nt: TGTGCCAGTAGTATGGGACTGGGGGGGGACCAAGAGACCCAGTACTTC
d_gene: TRBD2; abundance: NA; v_gene: TRBV19; j_gene: TRBJ2-2; CDR3aa: CASRGLAQNTGELFF; CDR3nt: TGTGCCAGTAGGGGACTAGCGCAGAACACCGGGGAGCTGTTTTTT
d_gene: TRBD1; abundance: NA; v_gene: TRBV4-1; j_gene: TRBJ1-5; CDR3aa: CASSQDWTGKYQRPQHF; CDR3nt: TGCGCCAGCAGCCAAGATTGGACAGGGAAGTATCAGCGGCCCCAGCATTTT
d_gene: NA; abundance: NA; v_gene: TRBV5-6; j_gene: TRBJ2-7; CDR3aa: CASSRNLEQYF; CDR3nt: TGTGCCAGCAGCCGTAACTTAGAGCAGTACTTC
d_gene: NA; abundance: once; v_gene: TRBV1; j_gene: TRBJ2-3; CDR3aa: CTSSQDQTSQSTDTQYF; CDR3nt: TGCACCAGCAGCCAAGACCAGACTAGCCAAAGCACAGATACGCAGTATTTT
d_gene: NA; abundance: NA; v_gene: TRBV5-1; j_gene: TRBJ2-7; CDR3aa: CASSRRGPGEQYF; CDR3nt: TGCGCCAGCAGCAGAAGAGGCCCCGGCGAGCAGTACTTC
d_gene: TRBD1; abundance: few; v_gene: TRBV19; j_gene: TRBJ1-1; CDR3aa: CASSMGDSVREAFF; CDR3nt: TGTGCCAGTAGTATGGGGGACAGCGTCCGTGAAGCTTTCTTT
d_gene: NA; abundance: once; v_gene: TRBV12-3/TRBV12-4; j_gene: TRBJ1-2; CDR3aa: CASSFGVGYGYTF; CDR3nt: TGTGCCAGCAGTTTCGGGGTAGGGTATGGCTACACCTTC
d_gene: NA; abundance: NA; v_gene: TRBV4-1; j_gene: TRBJ1-6; CDR3aa: CASSQGPRDTSRSLHF; CDR3nt: TGCGCCAGCAGCCAAGGGCCGAGGGACACTAGTCGCTCCCTCCACTTT
d_gene: TRBD1; abundance: NA; v_gene: TRBV3-1/TRBV3-2; j_gene: TRBJ1-4; CDR3aa: CASSHRQGANEKLFF; CDR3nt: TGTGCCAGCAGCCACAGACAGGGGGCTAATGAAAAACTGTTTTTT
d_gene: TRBD1; abundance: NA; v_gene: TRBV19; j_gene: TRBJ1-5; CDR3aa: CASSIGTGNQPQHF; CDR3nt: TGTGCCAGTAGTATCGGGACAGGCAATCAGCCCCAGCATTTT
d_gene: TRBD2; abundance: NA; v_gene: TRBV5-5; j_gene: TRBJ2-4; CDR3aa: CASSLGGTSGIQYF; CDR3nt: TGTGCCAGCAGCTTGGGGGGGACTAGCGGCATTCAGTACTTC
d_gene: NA; abundance: NA; v_gene: TRBV18; j_gene: TRBJ1-1; CDR3aa: CASSGQMNTEAFF; CDR3nt: TGTGCCAGCTCCGGACAGATGAACACTGAAGCTTTCTTT
d_gene: NA; abundance: NA; v_gene: TRBV19; j_gene: TRBJ2-7; CDR3aa: CASSIGLFPGSVYEQYF; CDR3nt: TGTGCCAGTAGTATAGGTCTTTTTCCGGGATCGGTCTACGAGCAGTACTTC
d_gene: TRBD1; abundance: once; v_gene: TRBV7-6; j_gene: TRBJ2-7; CDR3aa: CASSFGQAYEQYF; CDR3nt: TGTGCCAGCAGCTTCGGACAGGCGTACGAGCAGTACTTC
d_gene: NA; abundance: NA; v_gene: TRBV7-9; j_gene: TRBJ2-3; CDR3aa: CASSLQVLPGVSDTQYF; CDR3nt: TGTGCCAGCAGCTTACAAGTCCTCCCGGGGGTGTCAGATACGCAGTATTTT
d_gene: TRBD2; abundance: NA; v_gene: TRBV27; j_gene: TRBJ2-1; CDR3aa: CASSWGFPVVAPSGRANEQFF; CDR3nt: TGTGCCAGCAGTTGGGGGTTCCCAGTTGTTGCCCCGAGCGGGAGGGCCAATGAGCAGTTCTTC
d_gene: NA; abundance: NA; v_gene: TRBV6-4; j_gene: TRBJ1-2; CDR3aa: CASSESPRGGYTF; CDR3nt: TGTGCCAGCAGTGAGTCGCCGAGGGGGGGCTACACCTTC
d_gene: NA; abundance: once; v_gene: TRBV7-8; j_gene: TRBJ1-5; CDR3aa: CASSSRQNPSNQPQHF; CDR3nt: TGTGCCAGCAGCTCGAGACAGAACCCTAGCAATCAGCCCCAGCATTTT
d_gene: NA; abundance: NA; v_gene: TRBV28; j_gene: TRBJ1-5; CDR3aa: CASSLLGSYNQPQHF; CDR3nt: TGTGCCAGCAGTTTATTGGGGAGCTACAATCAGCCCCAGCATTTT
d_gene: NA; abundance: NA; v_gene: TRBV6-5; j_gene: TRBJ2-7; CDR3aa: CASKTGQYEQYF; CDR3nt: TGTGCCAGCAAGACAGGACAATACGAGCAGTACTTC
d_gene: NA; abundance: NA; v_gene: TRBV5-1; j_gene: TRBJ1-1; CDR3aa: CASSSGGAENTEAFF; CDR3nt: TGCGCCAGCAGCTCGGGTGGGGCAGAGAACACTGAAGCTTTCTTT
d_gene: NA; abundance: NA; v_gene: TRBV25-1; j_gene: TRBJ2-3; CDR3aa: CASSESGKDTQYF; CDR3nt: TGTGCCAGCAGTGAATCTGGCAAAGATACGCAGTATTTT
d_gene: TRBD1; abundance: NA; v_gene: TRBV3-1/TRBV3-2; j_gene: TRBJ2-7; CDR3aa: CASSPGQSRAYEQYF; CDR3nt: TGTGCCAGCAGCCCGGGACAGAGCCGGGCCTACGAGCAGTACTTC
d_gene: TRBD1; abundance: once; v_gene: TRBV28; j_gene: TRBJ2-4; CDR3aa: CASSLTTGTVLNIQYF; CDR3nt: TGTGCCAGCAGTCTCACGACCGGGACAGTCCTGAACATTCAGTACTTC
d_gene: NA; abundance: NA; v_gene: TRBV28; j_gene: TRBJ1-5; CDR3aa: CASSEDRSGNQPQHF; CDR3nt: TGTGCCAGCAGTGAAGACAGGTCTGGCAATCAGCCCCAGCATTTT
d_gene: TRBD1; abundance: NA; v_gene: TRBV7-9; j_gene: TRBJ1-1; CDR3aa: CASSLRQGATEAFF; CDR3nt: TGTGCCAGCAGCTTACGACAGGGGGCCACTGAAGCTTTCTTT
d_gene: TRBD1; abundance: NA; v_gene: TRBV14; j_gene: TRBJ1-2; CDR3aa: CASRPGTGGDYTF; CDR3nt: TGTGCCAGCAGACCCGGGACAGGGGGTGACTACACCTTC
d_gene: NA; abundance: NA; v_gene: TRBV21-1; j_gene: TRBJ2-3; CDR3aa: CASSNWASSTDTQYF; CDR3nt: TGTGCCAGCAGCAATTGGGCTTCCAGCACAGATACGCAGTATTTT
d_gene: TRBD1; abundance: NA; v_gene: TRBV7-8; j_gene: TRBJ2-2; CDR3aa: CASSYNRGLDTGELFF; CDR3nt: TGTGCCAGCAGCTATAACAGGGGGCTGGACACCGGGGAGCTGTTTTTT
d_gene: NA; abundance: NA; v_gene: TRBV30; j_gene: TRBJ1-6; CDR3aa: CAWRGAWNSPLHF; CDR3nt: TGTGCCTGGAGGGGGGCGTGGAATTCACCCCTCCACTTT
d_gene: NA; abundance: NA; v_gene: TRBV6-6; j_gene: TRBJ1-5; CDR3aa: CASSPGGWEPQHF; CDR3nt: TGTGCCAGCAGCCCGGGGGGGTGGGAGCCCCAGCATTTT
d_gene: TRBD1; abundance: few; v_gene: TRBV4-1; j_gene: TRBJ1-4; CDR3aa: CASSPRTGLWEKLFF; CDR3nt: TGCGCCAGCAGCCCTCGGACAGGGCTTTGGGAAAAACTGTTTTTT
d_gene: NA; abundance: NA; v_gene: TRBV9; j_gene: TRBJ1-2; CDR3aa: CASSPRDFPHYGYTF; CDR3nt: TGTGCCAGCAGCCCTCGGGACTTCCCGCATTATGGCTACACCTTC
d_gene: TRBD2; abundance: NA; v_gene: TRBV4-2; j_gene: TRBJ2-3; CDR3aa: CASSQDLAGGKHF; CDR3nt: TGTGCCAGCAGCCAAGATCTAGCGGGAGGGAAGCATTTT
d_gene: TRBD1; abundance: NA; v_gene: TRBV27; j_gene: TRBJ2-2; CDR3aa: CASRTTGKKIGELFF; CDR3nt: TGTGCCAGCAGGACGACAGGGAAGAAAATCGGGGAGCTGTTTTTT
d_gene: NA; abundance: NA; v_gene: TRBV5-1; j_gene: TRBJ2-2; CDR3aa: CASSLTPLWEAGELFF; CDR3nt: TGCGCCAGCAGCTTGACCCCCCTTTGGGAGGCCGGGGAGCTGTTTTTT
d_gene: TRBD1; abundance: NA; v_gene: TRBV5-1; j_gene: TRBJ2-7; CDR3aa: CASSLTGGVYEQYF; CDR3nt: TGCGCCAGCAGCTTGACAGGGGGCGTTTACGAGCAGTACTTC
d_gene: TRBD1; abundance: NA; v_gene: TRBV6-6; j_gene: TRBJ1-5; CDR3aa: CASSYGTDDQPQHF; CDR3nt: TGTGCCAGCAGTTACGGGACAGACGATCAGCCCCAGCATTTT
d_gene: TRBD2; abundance: NA; v_gene: TRBV5-4; j_gene: TRBJ2-3; CDR3aa: CASSRGPGGPADTQYF; CDR3nt: TGTGCCAGCAGCCGCGGGCCGGGAGGGCCGGCAGATACGCAGTATTTT
d_gene: NA; abundance: NA; v_gene: TRBV27; j_gene: TRBJ1-5; CDR3aa: CASSLSSGINQPQHF; CDR3nt: TGTGCCAGCAGTTTATCGTCAGGGATCAATCAGCCCCAGCATTTT
d_gene: NA; abundance: NA; v_gene: TRBV5-6; j_gene: TRBJ1-2; CDR3aa: CASSLLRLSYGYTF; CDR3nt: TGTGCCAGCAGCTTGTTGCGTCTTTCCTATGGCTACACCTTC
d_gene: TRBD1; abundance: NA; v_gene: TRBV24-1; j_gene: TRBJ2-1; CDR3aa: CATTRGTGGEQFF; CDR3nt: TGTGCCACCACACGGGGGACAGGGGGTGAGCAGTTCTTC
d_gene: NA; abundance: NA; v_gene: TRBV7-2; j_gene: TRBJ2-2; CDR3aa: CASSRYTGELFF; CDR3nt: TGTGCCAGCAGTCGGTACACCGGGGAGCTGTTTTTT
d_gene: TRBD1; abundance: NA; v_gene: TRBV28; j_gene: TRBJ2-1; CDR3aa: CASSQGARNEQFF; CDR3nt: TGTGCCAGCAGCCAGGGGGCGAGGAATGAGCAGTTCTTC
d_gene: TRBD1; abundance: NA; v_gene: TRBV5-4; j_gene: TRBJ1-2; CDR3aa: CASSSYRGDYGYTF; CDR3nt: TGTGCCAGCAGCTCGTACAGGGGAGACTATGGCTACACCTTC
d_gene: TRBD2; abundance: NA; v_gene: TRBV28; j_gene: TRBJ2-7; CDR3aa: CASSQTSGRVNKLQYF; CDR3nt: TGTGCCAGCAGCCAAACTAGCGGGAGGGTCAATAAATTGCAGTACTTC
d_gene: TRBD2; abundance: NA; v_gene: TRBV6-6; j_gene: TRBJ2-1; CDR3aa: CASSYSQRGGRDEQFF; CDR3nt: TGTGCCAGCAGTTACTCTCAGCGGGGGGGCCGTGATGAGCAGTTCTTC